Listed below are T cell receptor beta chains from one sample, sequenced in a study of cytomegalovirus exposure and HLA in healthy donors. Method: immunoSEQ multiplex PCR; TCRdb's copy keeps in-frame clones and lacks some. Of 160,000 or so clones listed, approximately 84% were seen once; the top ten hold approximately 1.2%. Sequencing input: PBMCs. Source of these receptors: a man aged 45-65 years in good health and CMV-seropositive. Each CDR3 is given with its conserved first and last residue. D genes are given only for firm matches. Clone size is given for some rows only: seen once, a few or many times, or a class if the clone is expanded.

D	J	V	size	DNA	CDR3
.	TRBJ1-2	TRBV2	once	TGTGCCAGCAGTGAAGGACAGATATATGGCTACACCTTC	CASSEGQIYGYTF
TRBD1	TRBJ1-2	TRBV7-2	.	TGTGCCAGCAGCTTAGCGACAGGGCTGGGGATATATGGCTACACCTTC	CASSLATGLGIYGYTF
.	TRBJ2-1	TRBV18	once	TGTGCCAGCTCACCACAGGGGCAGGGAGGTTACAATGAGCAGTTCTTC	CASSPQGQGGYNEQFF
.	TRBJ1-5	TRBV19	.	TGTGCCAGTAGTAACATGAGGTACGGCCAGCCCCAGCATTTT	CASSNMRYGQPQHF
.	TRBJ2-7	TRBV5-6	.	TGTGCCAGCAGCTTGGGTCAGGTGAAGCAGTACTTC	CASSLGQVKQYF
TRBD1	TRBJ2-1	TRBV5-4	.	TGTGCCAGCAGCTCCCCGGGACAGGGGCGCTGGGATGAGCAGTTCTTC	CASSSPGQGRWDEQFF
TRBD2	TRBJ2-1	TRBV28	.	TGTGCCAGCAGTTTGGCAGGGGAATGGGTAGCGGGAGAGCAGTTCTTC	CASSLAGEWVAGEQFF
TRBD1	TRBJ2-1	TRBV6-5	few	TGTGCCAGCTCGGGCAGGGGGTCCTACAATGAGCAGTTCTTC	CASSGRGSYNEQFF
.	TRBJ2-3	TRBV2	.	TGTGCCAGCAGCCCCCCAGGGACTTCAGATACGCAGTATTTT	CASSPPGTSDTQYF
.	TRBJ2-6	TRBV4-3	few	TGCGCCAGCAGCCTCCTCTGGGGCGGCGAAGGGGCCAACGTCCTGACTTTC	CASSLLWGGEGANVLTF
.	TRBJ2-7	TRBV5-1	.	TGCGCCAGCAGCTTGGAGCCTATGAGCTCCTACGAGCAGTACTTC	CASSLEPMSSYEQYF
.	TRBJ1-1	TRBV5-4	few	TGTGCCAGCAGCGGAGGACGGCAAATGAACACTGAAGCTTTCTTT	CASSGGRQMNTEAFF
.	TRBJ2-7	TRBV27	.	TGTGCCAGCAGTTTACAGGGCTACGAGCAGTACTTC	CASSLQGYEQYF
.	TRBJ2-7	TRBV28	.	TGTGCCAGCAGACCCCGGGACACTTACGAGCAGTACTTC	CASRPRDTYEQYF
.	TRBJ2-7	TRBV7-2	.	TGTGCCAGCAGCCCTCAACGGGCCTACGAGCAGTACTTC	CASSPQRAYEQYF
.	TRBJ1-5	TRBV28	.	TGTGCCAGCAGTCCGGACAGTATTTTTAATCAGCCCCAGCATTTT	CASSPDSIFNQPQHF
TRBD1	TRBJ2-1	TRBV5-1	once	TGCGCCAGCAAGAGAGGGGACAGGGCAAATGAGCAGTTCTTC	CASKRGDRANEQFF
TRBD1	TRBJ2-5	TRBV7-2	few	TGTGCCAGCAGCGACAACAGGGGGCTTGAGACCCAGTACTTC	CASSDNRGLETQYF
.	TRBJ1-5	TRBV27	.	TGTGCCAGCAGTTTGGGGGCGGGTCAGCCCCAGCATTTT	CASSLGAGQPQHF
.	TRBJ1-2	TRBV28	.	TGTGCCAGCAGTTTAGGGGGGGCCTCTAACCATGGCTACACCTTC	CASSLGGASNHGYTF
.	TRBJ2-5	TRBV29-1	.	TGCAGCGTTGGGGGCAGATTAACCCAAGAGACCCAGTACTTC	CSVGGRLTQETQYF
TRBD2	TRBJ2-1	TRBV6-1	.	TGTGCCAGCAGCACACTAGCGGGGTTCGGGAATGAGCAGTTCTTC	CASSTLAGFGNEQFF
.	TRBJ2-7	TRBV6-5	.	TGTGCCAGCAGTTACGACAAGAACTACGAGCAGTACTTC	CASSYDKNYEQYF
.	TRBJ2-7	TRBV11-2	.	TGTGCCAGCAGCTTACACTCCTCCTACGAGCAGTACTTC	CASSLHSSYEQYF
.	TRBJ2-7	TRBV28	.	TGTGCCAGCAGTCATCGAAGAGCACGGTACGAGCAGTACTTC	CASSHRRARYEQYF
TRBD1	TRBJ1-1	TRBV7-3	.	TGTGCCAGCAGCTTAACGCCGGACAGGGGGCAGGATGAAGCTTTCTTT	CASSLTPDRGQDEAFF
TRBD1	TRBJ1-2	TRBV6-5	.	TGTGCCAGCAGTTACGGCCTCGGCAGGGGGAACTATGGCTACACCTTC	CASSYGLGRGNYGYTF
.	TRBJ1-2	TRBV18	.	TGTGCCAGCTCATACGGGCTCGGGAATGGCTACACCTTC	CASSYGLGNGYTF
.	TRBJ1-4	TRBV9	.	TGTGCCAGCAGTCGTTCCTGGACACGCGATGAAAAACTGTTTTTT	CASSRSWTRDEKLFF
TRBD1	TRBJ1-1	TRBV13	few	TGTGCCAGCGGAAGACAGGGGTTAGGAAGGGGGACTGAAGCTTTCTTT	CASGRQGLGRGTEAFF
.	TRBJ2-1	TRBV30	few	TGTGCCTGGAGTGTACAGGCGGCTTACAATGAGCAGTTCTTC	CAWSVQAAYNEQFF
TRBD1	TRBJ1-2	TRBV10-3	.	TGTGCCATCAGTGACGAAGGGGGCAGAGATGGCTACACCTTC	CAISDEGGRDGYTF
TRBD1	TRBJ1-4	TRBV2	.	TGTGCCAGCGCCGGGACAGCTAATGAAAAACTGTTTTTT	CASAGTANEKLFF
.	TRBJ1-1	TRBV18	.	TGTGCCAGCTCACCATCCCCAGACACTGAAGCTTTCTTT	CASSPSPDTEAFF
TRBD1	TRBJ2-7	TRBV28	.	TGTGCCAGCAGTTCTACCGGGACAGGGGTCCACGAGCAGTACTTC	CASSSTGTGVHEQYF
TRBD2	TRBJ2-3	TRBV18	few	TGTGCCAGCTCACCACGGACTAGCGGGGGCACAGATACGCAGTATTTT	CASSPRTSGGTDTQYF
.	TRBJ2-1	TRBV27	.	TGTGCCAGCAGTTTATCGTTCGCCGGGGTGTCGTACAATGAGCAGTTCTTC	CASSLSFAGVSYNEQFF